The rows below give T cell receptor beta chains drawn from one sample of a study of glioma-infiltrating T cells after dendritic cell vaccination. The data were produced by immunoSEQ multiplex PCR, yet TCRdb's version contains in-frame clones alone and is incomplete. This sample yields about 100,000 clones, of which approximately 84% are seen a single time; 5.4% belongs to the top ten. The specimen was blood, collected after dendritic cell vaccination. The receptors derive from a human donor with glioblastoma. CDR3s include the opening cysteine and the closing phenylalanine or tryptophan. A D gene is named only where the DNA matches it firmly. Clone size is given for some rows only: seen once, a few or many times, or a class if the clone is expanded.

D: -
J: TRBJ2-2
V: TRBV28
size: -
DNA: TGTGCCAGTAGGAGAACCGGGGAGCTGTTTTTT
CDR3: CASRRTGELFF

D: -
J: TRBJ1-1
V: TRBV6-1
size: -
DNA: TGTGCCAGCAGCCCGACAATGTTGAGCACTGAAGCTTTCTTT
CDR3: CASSPTMLSTEAFF

D: TRBD1
J: TRBJ1-1
V: TRBV6-5
size: -
DNA: TGTGCCAGCAGTTCCCCGGGACAGCCGAACACTGAAGCTTTCTTT
CDR3: CASSSPGQPNTEAFF

D: TRBD1
J: TRBJ1-2
V: TRBV2
size: -
DNA: TGTGCCAGCACCGCGGCAGGGGGCTATGGCTACACCTTC
CDR3: CASTAAGGYGYTF

D: TRBD1
J: TRBJ2-1
V: TRBV30
size: -
DNA: TGTGCCTGTCAGGGACAGACCTACAATGAGCAGTTCTTC
CDR3: CACQGQTYNEQFF

D: TRBD2
J: TRBJ2-7
V: TRBV10-3
size: -
DNA: TGTGCCATCAGAACTAGCGGGGTTACCTACGAGCAGTACTTC
CDR3: CAIRTSGVTYEQYF

D: -
J: TRBJ1-1
V: TRBV4-2
size: many
DNA: TGTGCCAGCAGCCAAGAGAACAGGGTGAACACTGAAGCTTTCTTT
CDR3: CASSQENRVNTEAFF

D: -
J: TRBJ2-7
V: TRBV9
size: few
DNA: TGTGCCAGCAGCGAAAGCGACGGGTACTACGAGCAGTACTTC
CDR3: CASSESDGYYEQYF

D: TRBD1
J: TRBJ1-1
V: TRBV29-1
size: -
DNA: TGCAGCGTATCCGGGACAGGGTCTTCCCGGAGCCCTGAAGCTTTCTTT
CDR3: CSVSGTGSSRSPEAFF

D: TRBD1
J: TRBJ1-5
V: TRBV28
size: -
DNA: TGTGCCAGCAGTTCTGACAGGGCCCCCCAGCATTTT
CDR3: CASSSDRAPQHF

D: -
J: TRBJ1-5
V: TRBV18
size: -
DNA: TGTGCCAGCTCACCCCGGACAGATAGCAATCAGCCCCAGCATTTT
CDR3: CASSPRTDSNQPQHF

D: TRBD1
J: TRBJ2-3
V: TRBV5-1
size: -
DNA: TGCGCCAGCAGCTTGGGCGGCAGGGGGGATACGCAGTATTTT
CDR3: CASSLGGRGDTQYF

D: TRBD1
J: TRBJ1-2
V: TRBV5-4
size: -
DNA: TGTGCCAGCAGCTTGCAGGACGGGACAGGGCGCTACACCTTC
CDR3: CASSLQDGTGRYTF

D: TRBD2
J: TRBJ2-1
V: TRBV5-1
size: -
DNA: TGCGCCAGCGGGTCGGGGGGGCTGGGGAATGAGCAGTTCTTC
CDR3: CASGSGGLGNEQFF

D: -
J: TRBJ2-3
V: TRBV10-3
size: -
DNA: TGTGCCATCAGTGACAGTCCCTCGGGGTTCCCAGATACGCAGTATTTT
CDR3: CAISDSPSGFPDTQYF

D: -
J: TRBJ1-3
V: TRBV5-1
size: -
DNA: TGCGCCAGCAGCCCGTCCACAGGGCCTGGTTCTGGAAACACCATATATTTT
CDR3: CASSPSTGPGSGNTIYF

D: -
J: TRBJ1-1
V: TRBV9
size: once
DNA: TGTGCCAGCAGCGTTACTACTGGTGCAGCTTTCTTT
CDR3: CASSVTTGAAFF

D: TRBD2
J: TRBJ2-3
V: TRBV9
size: -
DNA: TGTGCCAGCAGCGGATTAGCGGGGCGTACTAGCACAGATACGCAGTATTTT
CDR3: CASSGLAGRTSTDTQYF

D: -
J: TRBJ1-5
V: TRBV7-9
size: -
DNA: TGTGCCAGCAGCTCCGACAGTTACAATCAGCCCCAGCATTTT
CDR3: CASSSDSYNQPQHF

D: -
J: TRBJ1-5
V: TRBV7-2
size: -
DNA: TGTGCCAGCAGCCTCGGACAGAGCAATCAGCCCCAGCATTTT
CDR3: CASSLGQSNQPQHF

D: -
J: TRBJ1-6
V: TRBV5-1
size: few
DNA: TGCGCCAGCAGCCAGGGTGGTAATTCACCCCTCCACTTT
CDR3: CASSQGGNSPLHF

D: -
J: TRBJ1-2
V: TRBV11-2
size: -
DNA: TGTGCCAGCAGCTTAGGATGGGGCTGGAACTATGGCTACACCTTC
CDR3: CASSLGWGWNYGYTF

D: -
J: TRBJ2-7
V: TRBV29-1
size: -
DNA: TGCAGCGTGGGGGGTCAGCCCTACGAGCAGTACTTC
CDR3: CSVGGQPYEQYF

D: -
J: TRBJ2-7
V: TRBV27
size: -
DNA: TGTGCCAGCAGACCGGGGGACGGAGGCTACGAGCAGTACTTC
CDR3: CASRPGDGGYEQYF

D: TRBD2
J: TRBJ2-3
V: TRBV11-2
size: -
DNA: TGTGCCAGCAGCTTAGATCGACTAGCGGGTGCCGGCACAGATACGCAGTATTTT
CDR3: CASSLDRLAGAGTDTQYF

D: -
J: TRBJ1-2
V: TRBV19
size: -
DNA: TGTGCCAGTAGTTCCCGAGGAGGGAGCTCATCCTACTATGGCTACACCTTC
CDR3: CASSSRGGSSSYYGYTF

D: -
J: TRBJ1-5
V: TRBV2
size: few
DNA: TGTGCCAGCAGCCGGGACAACAATCAGCCCCAGCATTTT
CDR3: CASSRDNNQPQHF